A selection of T cell receptor beta chains follows, all from one sample in a study of beta chain features in type 1 diabetes. The assay was immunoSEQ multiplex PCR, and TCRdb's table has in-frame clones only and misses some. The sample records around 150,000 clones, around 8% being singletons. What was sequenced was central memory CD4+ T cells from blood. These receptors all stem from a man younger than 35 in good health. CDR3s include the opening cysteine and the closing phenylalanine or tryptophan. Each record gives: CDR3 length, V gene, J gene, clone size, D gene, CDR3 DNA, CDR3 protein. D genes are given only for firm matches. Where a row states a size, it is once, few, many or the class of an expanded clone; other rows omit it.

len: 14
v_gene: TRBV19
j_gene: TRBJ1-6
abundance: few
d_gene: TRBD1
CDR3nt: TGTGCCAGTAGTTTCCGACAGGGAAGTTCACCCCTCCACTTT
CDR3aa: CASSFRQGSSPLHF

len: 14
v_gene: TRBV30
j_gene: TRBJ1-1
abundance: NA
d_gene: NA
CDR3nt: TGTGCCGGTCGGGGGGGACCTACAAACACTGAAGCTTTCTTT
CDR3aa: CAGRGGPTNTEAFF

len: 14
v_gene: TRBV28
j_gene: TRBJ2-7
abundance: few
d_gene: TRBD2
CDR3nt: TGTGCCAGCAGTTTTATCAACTCAGCGGGAGAGCAGTACTTC
CDR3aa: CASSFINSAGEQYF

len: 13
v_gene: TRBV4-3
j_gene: TRBJ2-7
abundance: few
d_gene: NA
CDR3nt: TGCGCCAGCAGCCAAGACGTCAGGGCCGAGCAGTACTTC
CDR3aa: CASSQDVRAEQYF

len: 15
v_gene: TRBV9
j_gene: TRBJ2-5
abundance: few
d_gene: NA
CDR3nt: TGTGCCAGCAGCGTAGGGGCTTTATACCAAGAGACCCAGTACTTC
CDR3aa: CASSVGALYQETQYF

len: 14
v_gene: TRBV7-8
j_gene: TRBJ2-7
abundance: NA
d_gene: NA
CDR3nt: TGTGCCAGCAGCAAACAGGGTCCCGCTTACGAGCAGTACTTC
CDR3aa: CASSKQGPAYEQYF

len: 11
v_gene: TRBV29-1
j_gene: TRBJ1-1
abundance: many
d_gene: TRBD1
CDR3nt: TGCAGCGTCCGGTCAGGGGGCGAAGCTTTCTTT
CDR3aa: CSVRSGGEAFF

len: 13
v_gene: TRBV4-3
j_gene: TRBJ2-3
abundance: few
d_gene: NA
CDR3nt: TGCGCCAGCAGCCAAGACGGCACAGATACGCAGTATTTT
CDR3aa: CASSQDGTDTQYF

len: 17
v_gene: TRBV15
j_gene: TRBJ1-5
abundance: NA
d_gene: TRBD1
CDR3nt: TGTGCCACCAGCAGAGGAATCCGGGACAGGGAAGGTCAGCCCCAGCATTTT
CDR3aa: CATSRGIRDREGQPQHF

len: 14
v_gene: TRBV19
j_gene: TRBJ2-5
abundance: few
d_gene: TRBD1
CDR3nt: TGTGCCAGTAGGGAGACAGGGGCACAAGAGACCCAGTACTTC
CDR3aa: CASRETGAQETQYF

len: 15
v_gene: TRBV18
j_gene: TRBJ1-2
abundance: NA
d_gene: NA
CDR3nt: TGTGCCAGCTCACCAGCCCCCAACACCGACTATGGCTACACCTTC
CDR3aa: CASSPAPNTDYGYTF

len: 16
v_gene: TRBV7-2
j_gene: TRBJ1-6
abundance: few
d_gene: NA
CDR3nt: TGTGCCAGCAGCTTAGCCGGTGCAGGGTCTAATTCACCCCTCCACTTT
CDR3aa: CASSLAGAGSNSPLHF

len: 13
v_gene: TRBV7-3
j_gene: TRBJ1-2
abundance: few
d_gene: NA
CDR3nt: TGTGCCAGCAGCCCGACAGTGAAACATGGCTACACCTTC
CDR3aa: CASSPTVKHGYTF

len: 11
v_gene: TRBV29-1
j_gene: TRBJ1-2
abundance: few
d_gene: NA
CDR3nt: TGCAGCGTTGGGGGGGGAGGTGGCTACACCTTC
CDR3aa: CSVGGGGGYTF

len: 18
v_gene: TRBV7-9
j_gene: TRBJ2-5
abundance: NA
d_gene: TRBD1
CDR3nt: TGTGCCAGCAGTCGCAAGGCCCCCGGACAGGGGGTCTTAGAGACCCAGTACTTC
CDR3aa: CASSRKAPGQGVLETQYF

len: 13
v_gene: TRBV27
j_gene: TRBJ1-2
abundance: NA
d_gene: NA
CDR3nt: TGTGCCAGCAGTTTTGGAGCTTACTATGGCTACACCTTC
CDR3aa: CASSFGAYYGYTF

len: 14
v_gene: TRBV7-2
j_gene: TRBJ2-7
abundance: NA
d_gene: TRBD2
CDR3nt: TGTGCCAGCAGCTACTCCGGGGGGTCCCACGAGCAGTACTTC
CDR3aa: CASSYSGGSHEQYF

len: 15
v_gene: TRBV4-2
j_gene: TRBJ2-3
abundance: few
d_gene: NA
CDR3nt: TGTGCCAGCAGCCAAGATTGGGGGGAGTCAGATACGCAGTATTTT
CDR3aa: CASSQDWGESDTQYF

len: 13
v_gene: TRBV6-5
j_gene: TRBJ1-1
abundance: NA
d_gene: NA
CDR3nt: TGTGCCAGCAGGACGGGGGGAGGGGCTGAAGCTTTCTTT
CDR3aa: CASRTGGGAEAFF

len: 15
v_gene: TRBV5-8
j_gene: TRBJ2-1
abundance: many
d_gene: TRBD2
CDR3nt: TGTGCCAGCGGAAATCTAGCGGGGGGTTACAATGAGCAGTTCTTC
CDR3aa: CASGNLAGGYNEQFF

len: 13
v_gene: TRBV28
j_gene: TRBJ2-7
abundance: many
d_gene: TRBD2
CDR3nt: TGTGCCAGCCTCCTAGCGGGCGTAAACGAGCAGTACTTC
CDR3aa: CASLLAGVNEQYF

len: 14
v_gene: TRBV7-2
j_gene: TRBJ2-7
abundance: NA
d_gene: NA
CDR3nt: TGTGCCAGCAGCTTTTCGGGATCCGCCTACGAGCAGTACTTC
CDR3aa: CASSFSGSAYEQYF

len: 12
v_gene: TRBV7-9
j_gene: TRBJ1-2
abundance: NA
d_gene: NA
CDR3nt: TGTGCCAGCAGCCCCCCCAGGGGAGGCTACACCTTC
CDR3aa: CASSPPRGGYTF

len: 15
v_gene: TRBV7-2
j_gene: TRBJ2-5
abundance: few
d_gene: TRBD2
CDR3nt: TGTGCCAGCAGCTACTCAGCGGGGGGCCAAGAGACCCAGTACTTC
CDR3aa: CASSYSAGGQETQYF

len: 14
v_gene: TRBV6-5
j_gene: TRBJ2-7
abundance: NA
d_gene: TRBD1
CDR3nt: TGTGCCAGCAGCCGGGACAGGGACCTCTACGAGCAGTACTTC
CDR3aa: CASSRDRDLYEQYF

len: 16
v_gene: TRBV27
j_gene: TRBJ2-3
abundance: few
d_gene: TRBD2
CDR3nt: TGTGCCAGCAGTCCCCGACTAGCGGGAGGCCACGATACGCAGTATTTT
CDR3aa: CASSPRLAGGHDTQYF

len: 12
v_gene: TRBV19
j_gene: TRBJ1-2
abundance: many
d_gene: NA
CDR3nt: TGTGCCAGTAGTTTCCATAACTATGGCTACACCTTC
CDR3aa: CASSFHNYGYTF